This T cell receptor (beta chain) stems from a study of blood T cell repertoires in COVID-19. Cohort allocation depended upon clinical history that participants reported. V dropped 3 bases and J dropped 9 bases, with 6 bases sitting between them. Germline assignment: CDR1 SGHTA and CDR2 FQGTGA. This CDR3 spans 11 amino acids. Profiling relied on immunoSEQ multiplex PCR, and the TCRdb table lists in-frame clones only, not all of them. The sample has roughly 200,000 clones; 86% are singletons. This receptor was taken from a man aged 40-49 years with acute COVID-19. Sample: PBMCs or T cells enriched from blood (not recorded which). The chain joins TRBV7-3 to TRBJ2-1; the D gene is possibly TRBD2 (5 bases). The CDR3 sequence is CASSLGSEQFF. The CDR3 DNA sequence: TGTGCCAGCAGCTTGGGGAGTGAGCAGTTCTTC.